The clone carrying this T cell receptor beta chain was counted a few times. Other DNA sequences from this sample encode an identical CDR3 as well. The CDR3 has 13 amino acids. V was pared by 2 bases and J by 4 bases, with 8 bases between. Original data processing: Amplifying reference gene primers gave estimates of nucleated cell counts. Sequencing used immunoSEQ multiplex PCR; TCRdb keeps in-frame clones, though not all of them. V and J calls and clone size are given by that table; D and trimming were obtained from the DNA. The sample consists of about 140,000 clones, around 86% of them appearing once. The entry originates in a study of blood T cell repertoires in COVID-19.

The chain has TRBV12-3 or TRBV12-4 and TRBJ2-5; no clear D. The sample was peripheral blood. The TCR originated in a human donor in a cohort sampled during active COVID-19. This CDR3 reads CASSLRGLETQYF. The DNA of the CDR3 is TGTGCCAGCAGTTTACGAGGCCTAGAGACCCAGTACTTC.